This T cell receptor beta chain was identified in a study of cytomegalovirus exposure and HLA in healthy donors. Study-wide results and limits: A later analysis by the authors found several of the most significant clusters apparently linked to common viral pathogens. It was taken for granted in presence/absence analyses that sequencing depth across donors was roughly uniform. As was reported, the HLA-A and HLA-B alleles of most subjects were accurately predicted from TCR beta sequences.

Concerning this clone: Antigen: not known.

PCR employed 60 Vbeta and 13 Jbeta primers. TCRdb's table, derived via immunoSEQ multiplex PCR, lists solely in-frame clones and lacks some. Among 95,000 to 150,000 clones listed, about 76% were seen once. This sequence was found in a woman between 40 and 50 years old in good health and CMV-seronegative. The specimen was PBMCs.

Here the CDR3 reads CASSTSYNEQFF. DNA of the CDR3: TGTGCCAGCTCGACTAGTTACAATGAGCAGTTCTTC. The chain uses TRBV18 and TRBJ2-1; TRBD2 might be the D (6 bases). Germline V CDR1 and CDR2: KGHSH, LQKENI. V lost 6 bases and J 4 bases, leaving 7 bases between the germline ends. The CDR3 runs 12 residues.